The 21 T cell receptor beta chains reported below all come from one sample, sequenced in a study of blood T cell repertoires in COVID-19. Sequencing was performed with immunoSEQ multiplex PCR; in TCRdb, only in-frame clones are kept and a portion is missing. This sample has over 85,000 clones, with around nine tenths found just once. The source material was peripheral blood. The receptors were sampled from a man in his 60s with acute or convalescent COVID-19.

The rearrangement links TRBV6-5 to TRBJ1-2; 7 nucleotides align to TRBD1. Per germline, CDR1 MNHEY and CDR2 SVGAGI. The CDR3 is 14 residues long. Here the CDR3 DNA reads TGTGCGCCAGGACAGGATGATTCTAACTATGGCTACACCTTC. This sequence encodes CAPGQDDSNYGYTF.

The chain carries TRBV11-2 and TRBJ1-2; D is ambiguous. Germline V lookup: CDR1 SGHAT, CDR2 FQNNGV. Trimming took off 5 bases at V and 4 bases at J, with 14 bases between the two ends. CDR3 length: 14 amino acids. Here the CDR3 DNA reads TGTGCCAGCAGCCGGGCGGGGAGTACCTATGGCTACACCTTC. Translated, it gives CASSRAGSTYGYTF.

This clone appeared a few times. V gene TRBV10-1 combines with J gene TRBJ2-1; TRBD1 aligns across 8 bases. This CDR3 has 14 amino acids. CDR1 and CDR2 (germline): WNHNN, SYGVQD (reference sequence). The J segment lost 9 bases and the V segment lost 4 bases, leaving 8 bases of the junction unmatched. CDR3 coding DNA: TGCGCCAGCAGTGGACTCGGACAGGGTGCTGAGCAGTTCTTC. This encodes CASSGLGQGAEQFF.

This sequence joins TRBV21-1 and TRBJ1-4; no DNA check was done on the table's D call, TRBD1. TRBV21-1 is a listed pseudogene. The CDR3 is made up of 18 amino acids. The CDR3 spells CASSGTDHLHMNLEKLFF. The CDR3 DNA reads as TGTGCCAGCAGCGGGACAGATCACCTACATATGAATCTCGAAAAACTGTTTTTT.

The chain uses TRBV2 and TRBJ1-2; TRBD1 is a possible D gene (6 bases). This CDR3 has 13 amino acids. CDR1 is SNHLY, CDR2 FYNNEI, per germline. The V end was cut by 6 bases, the J end by 4 bases, with 12 bases between. CDR3 amino acids: CASSRDTSYGYTF. CDR3 in DNA: TGTGCCAGCAGCCGGGACACCTCCTATGGCTACACCTTC.

The V call is TRBV5-4, the J call TRBJ2-1; 12 bases map to TRBD2. The CDR3 length is 16 residues. CDR1 and CDR2 (germline): SGHNT, YYREEE (reference sequence). V lost 4 bases to trimming and J lost 6 bases; unmatched junction nucleotides: 8. CDR3 protein: CASSGSTSGRPNEQFF. CDR3 in DNA: TGTGCCAGCAGCGGGAGTACTAGCGGGAGGCCCAATGAGCAGTTCTTC.

A few counts support this clone. CDR3 bases: TGTGCCAGAGGGGGGACAGGGAGGATTGATGAGCAGTTCTTC. Residues: CARGGTGRIDEQFF. The chain uses TRBV2 and TRBJ2-1; 9 bases fit TRBD1. Looked up from germline, CDR1 is SNHLY and CDR2 is FYNNEI. This CDR3 spans 14 amino acids. Germline trimming cut 9 bases from V and 8 bases from J; bases unmatched to any gene: 11.

By proportion, this clone is medium-sized. CDR3 bases: TGTGCCAGCATGGGCGGGGTGCACTATGGCTACACCTTC. Its translation is CASMGGVHYGYTF. The chain employs TRBV7-9 and TRBJ1-2; D not certain. Germline CDR1 SEHNR, CDR2 FQNEAQ (reference sequence). The V end was cut by 7 bases, the J end by 3 bases, with 12 bases between. CDR3 length equals 13 residues.

The J gene is TRBJ1-1, the V gene TRBV7-2, with D perhaps matching TRBD1 (6 bases). The CDR3 length is 15 residues. Per germline, CDR1 SGHTA and CDR2 FQGNSA. Trimming cost V 3 bases and J 6 bases, with 17 bases left between them. CDR3: CASSFLSLGGAEAFF. The CDR3 bases are TGTGCCAGCAGCTTTCTTAGTTTAGGGGGGGCTGAAGCTTTCTTT.

This chain joins TRBV3-1 (or the pseudogene TRBV3-2) and TRBJ2-3; the match to TRBD1 covers 7 bases. J gave up 0 bases and V 4 bases, and 4 bases lay outside the gene matches. Germline loops: CDR1 LGHDT, CDR2 YNNKEL (reference sequence). The CDR3 consists of 15 residues. CDR3 in amino acids: CASSPGTASTDTQYF. The CDR3, as DNA: TGTGCCAGCAGCCCTGGGACAGCTAGCACAGATACGCAGTATTTT.

J is TRBJ2-5 and V is TRBV20-1, with TRBD2 matching over 7 bases. The CDR3 has 17 amino acids. Germline lookup yields CDR1 DFQATT and CDR2 SNEGSKA (reference sequence). V was pared by 3 bases and J by 1 base, with 14 bases of the junction left unmatched. CDR3 DNA: TGCAGTGCTAGTTCCCTAGCGGCATTGGGAATCCAAGAGACCCAGTACTTC. This codes for CSASSLAALGIQETQYF.

The gene calls are TRBV19 and TRBJ1-6, with 7 bases matching TRBD1. V dropped 6 bases and J dropped 8; count of bases not matched to a gene: 4. Germline CDR1 and CDR2: LNHDA and SQIVND (reference sequence). This CDR3 has 13 amino acids. DNA for the CDR3: TGTGCCAGTAGATTAACAGGGGATTCACCCCTCCACTTT. Its protein product is CASRLTGDSPLHF.

The rearrangement joins TRBV4-1 to TRBJ2-1, with a possible D match to TRBD2 (6 bases). This CDR3 is built from 15 residues. CDR1 is MGHRA and CDR2 is YSYEKL in the germline V gene. Trimming left V 0 bases short and J 5 bases short, with 11 bases between. Here the CDR3 reads CASSQDGWGDNEQFF. For the CDR3, the DNA is TGCGCCAGCAGCCAAGATGGGTGGGGGGACAATGAGCAGTTCTTC.

This chain joins TRBV29-1 and TRBJ1-1, with 7 bases matching TRBD1. The junction had 3 bases not matched to a gene; V was cut back by 5 bases and J by 0 bases. The CDR3 spans 13 residues. Germline values: CDR1 SQVTM, CDR2 ANQGSEA. In DNA form, the CDR3 reads TGCAGCGTTTCCGGGACAGTGAACACTGAAGCTTTCTTT. It specifies CSVSGTVNTEAFF. The full variable domain, with the rest looked up from reference TRBV29-1 and TRBJ1-1, is SAVISQKPSRDICQRGTSLTIQCQVDSQVTMMFWYRQQPGQSLTLIATANQGSEATYESGFVIDKFPISRPNLTFSTLTVSNMSPEDSSIYLCSVSGTVNTEAFFGQGTRLTVV.

The chain couples TRBV28 to TRBJ1-1; 7 bases align to TRBD1. Germline V gene lookup returns CDR1 MDHEN and CDR2 SYDVKM. The junction had 2 bases not matched to a gene; V was cut back by 6 bases and J by 7 bases. The CDR3 spans 11 residues. Here the CDR3 DNA reads TGTGCCAGCAGGACAGGGCTTGAAGCTTTCTTT. Translating it yields CASRTGLEAFF.

This clone was recorded many times. This sequence joins TRBV2 and TRBJ2-7, with D perhaps TRBD1 (6 bases). The CDR3 has 14 amino acids. CDR1 is SNHLY, CDR2 FYNNEI, per germline. V shed 6 bases and J shed 6 bases, with 18 bases lying between them. The CDR3 region has the DNA TGTGCCAGCAGGACAGGACTCCTGGGGGCCGAGCAGTACTTC. Encoded protein: CASRTGLLGAEQYF.

The chain is built from TRBV30 and TRBJ2-7; 14 bases map to TRBD2. The CDR3 consists of 16 residues. In germline, CDR1 is GTSNPN, CDR2 SVGIG (reference sequence). V lost 2 bases, J lost 6 bases, and 9 bases stayed unmatched. The CDR3 loop is CAWSPILGLAGAEQYF. The CDR3 nucleotides are TGTGCCTGGAGTCCGATCTTGGGACTAGCGGGGGCCGAGCAGTACTTC.

V usage is TRBV6-2 or TRBV6-3 and J usage is TRBJ2-3, with 14 nucleotides matching TRBD2. This CDR3 has 20 residues. Germline values: CDR1 MNHEY, CDR2 SVGEGT. V gave up 2 bases and J gave up 2 bases; unmatched junction bases: 12. The CDR3 loop reads CASSYPTVRLAGGLTDTQYF. In DNA form, the CDR3 reads TGTGCCAGCAGTTACCCCACCGTCCGACTAGCGGGGGGGCTCACAGATACGCAGTATTTT.

The V gene is TRBV11-2, the J gene TRBJ1-1, with no clear D. This CDR3 contains 13 residues. Trimming took off 5 bases at V and 1 base at J, with 8 bases between the two ends. CDR1 SGHAT and CDR2 FQNNGV come from the germline V gene. Written as DNA, the CDR3 is TGTGCCAGCAGCACGGACTGGAACACTGAAGCTTTCTTT. Residues: CASSTDWNTEAFF.

The chain recombines TRBV9 with TRBJ2-2, with 12 bases identical to TRBD2. The CDR3 spans 16 residues. The V gene end was trimmed by 3 bases and the J gene end by 2 bases; junction bases not matched to a gene: 2. Germline V gene data show CDR1 as SGDLS and CDR2 as YYNGEE. The DNA for the CDR3 is TGTGCCAGCAGCGCCGGACTAGCGGGAAACACCGGGGAGCTGTTTTTT. Residues: CASSAGLAGNTGELFF.

The chain joins TRBV19 to TRBJ1-2, with D hard to call. Trimming pared 6 bases from V and 4 bases from J, leaving 6 bases between. The CDR3 totals 11 residues. Germline CDR1 reads LNHDA; CDR2 reads SQIVND (reference sequence). The CDR3 DNA is TGTGCCAGTAGCCAAATCTATGGCTACACCTTC. Translation gives CASSQIYGYTF.